This is a list of T cell receptor beta chains from one sample in a study of T cell repertoires in cytomegalovirus infection. Each CDR3 protein gets one entry after TCRdb re-called the reads with MiXCR. The table has tens of thousands of distinct CDR3 sequences, about 20% seen once. Their specific antigens are unknown. Sequencing was done on a sample of PBMCs, sequenced either directly or after in vitro stimulation (not recorded which). These TCRs come from a human donor in good health (CMV status not recorded). Some clones in this sample may be carry-over from other donors' samples. Each CDR3 is given with its conserved first and last residue. The order of the fields is CDR3 DNA, CDR3 protein, J gene, D gene, V gene, clone size. The D gene is left open where the match is weak. Clone size is given for some rows only: seen once, a few or many times, or a class if the clone is expanded.

DNA: TGTGCCAGCAGTCCTAAGAGCGCCGCCGGGGGTGAGCAGTTCTTC
CDR3: CASSPKSAAGGEQFF
J: TRBJ2-1
D: .
V: TRBV27
size: many

DNA: TGTGCCAGCAGCGCCAACTTTCAAGAGACCCAGTACTTC
CDR3: CASSANFQETQYF
J: TRBJ2-5
D: .
V: TRBV9
size: few

DNA: TGTGCCAGCAGTTCCACCCCTAGGGGGGGCGTGGAGACCCAGTACTTC
CDR3: CASSSTPRGGVETQYF
J: TRBJ2-5
D: .
V: TRBV6-5
size: .

DNA: TGTGCCATCAGTGAGTCGAGTATACCGGGGAGTGCCTCCTACGAGCAGTACTTC
CDR3: CAISESSIPGSASYEQYF
J: TRBJ2-7
D: .
V: TRBV10-3
size: many

DNA: TGTGCCAGCACCGAACTACTGAGCGAGCAGTACTTC
CDR3: CASTELLSEQYF
J: TRBJ2-7
D: .
V: TRBV7-2
size: many

DNA: TGCGCCAGCAGCCAAGATTCAGGGGGTCCTCAGCCCCAGCATTTT
CDR3: CASSQDSGGPQPQHF
J: TRBJ1-5
D: TRBD1
V: TRBV4-1
size: .

DNA: TGTGCCAGCAGTGAAACCAGGGCGAACACCGGGGAGCTGTTTTTT
CDR3: CASSETRANTGELFF
J: TRBJ2-2
D: .
V: TRBV25-1
size: few

DNA: TGTGCCAGCAGCCAACAGGCCTACTCCTACGAGCAGTACTTC
CDR3: CASSQQAYSYEQYF
J: TRBJ2-7
D: .
V: TRBV7-8
size: many

DNA: TGTGCCAGCACCTCAGCGAACACTGAAGCTTTCTTT
CDR3: CASTSANTEAFF
J: TRBJ1-1
D: .
V: TRBV28
size: many

DNA: TGTGCCAGTAAACCGGGACTAGCAAGAATTGATGAGCAGTTCTTC
CDR3: CASKPGLARIDEQFF
J: TRBJ2-1
D: TRBD2
V: TRBV2
size: few

DNA: TGTGCCAGCACCCAGGACGTCGCGAACACCGGGGAGCTGTTTTTT
CDR3: CASTQDVANTGELFF
J: TRBJ2-2
D: .
V: TRBV12-3/TRBV12-4
size: .

DNA: TGTGCCAGCAGCTTTGACAGGGACCAGGAAAAACTGTTTTTT
CDR3: CASSFDRDQEKLFF
J: TRBJ1-4
D: TRBD1
V: TRBV12-3/TRBV12-4
size: few

DNA: TGTGCCAGCATCCTAGTGGGGAATGAGCAGTTCTTC
CDR3: CASILVGNEQFF
J: TRBJ2-1
D: .
V: TRBV2
size: .

DNA: TGTGCCAGCAGCCCTCCGGACGGGAGGGCAAATGAGCAGTTCTTC
CDR3: CASSPPDGRANEQFF
J: TRBJ2-1
D: TRBD2
V: TRBV7-6
size: .